The 15 T cell receptor beta chains in this list originate from one sample, sequenced in a study of OX40 agonist ivuxolimab in advanced cancers. The table came from immunoSEQ multiplex PCR; TCRdb's copy has only in-frame clones and leaves some out. Found here are over 80,000 clones, around nine tenths of them singletons; the top ten hold more than 0.8%. Source: CD4+ or CD8+ T cells sorted from blood, taken in a trial of the OX40 agonist ivuxolimab. These receptors were collected from an adult with an advanced solid tumor such as melanoma, head and neck, liver or kidney cancer.

CDR3 sequence reads: CASTFGGGTEAFF. CDR3 nucleotides: TGTGCCAGCACCTTCGGGGGGGGCACTGAAGCTTTCTTT. The chain links TRBV6-5 to TRBJ1-1; the D gene is possibly TRBD1 (5 bases). V lost 7 bases and J 4 bases, leaving 13 bases between the germline ends. This CDR3 has 13 residues. Germline lookup yields CDR1 MNHEY and CDR2 SVGAGI.

This chain connects TRBV29-1 to TRBJ2-1, with D possibly being TRBD2 (5 bases). Germline CDR1 reads SQVTM; CDR2 reads ANQGSEA. V was clipped by 7 bases and J by 1 base, with 11 bases between them. CDR3 length equals 13 residues. The CDR3 region has the DNA TGCAGCGCCCTAGCCCAGTCCTACAATGAGCAGTTCTTC. This gives the protein CSALAQSYNEQFF.

This chain joins TRBV30 and TRBJ1-4, with TRBD1 as a possible D gene (5 bases). The germline CDR1 and CDR2 sequences are GTSNPN and SVGIG (reference sequence). Trimming removed 5 bases from V and 10 bases from J, with 8 bases in between. The CDR3 contains 10 residues. The CDR3 bases are TGTGCCTGGGGGGGAGGAAAACTGTTTTTT. It translates to CAWGGGKLFF.

The chain is built from TRBV18 and TRBJ2-5; possible D gene TRBD1, 6 bases. Germline CDR1 is KGHSH and CDR2 is LQKENI. The CDR3 sequence is 14 residues long. V lost 4 bases and J lost 5, with 14 bases in between. The CDR3 sequence: CASSRGPPVETQYF. CDR3 DNA sequence: TGTGCCAGCTCACGGGGGCCCCCCGTGGAGACCCAGTACTTC.

The chain links TRBV29-1 to TRBJ1-2; the D gene is possibly TRBD1 (6 bases). Germline lookup yields CDR1 SQVTM and CDR2 ANQGSEA. The V and J ends lost 6 bases and 6 bases respectively, with 20 bases between them. This CDR3 region has 14 residues. In nucleotides, the CDR3 is TGCAGCGTCTGGAGGGGACTCGGGGGCGATGGCTACACCTTC. Encoded protein: CSVWRGLGGDGYTF.

The rearrangement links TRBV7-7 to TRBJ2-2; D uncertain. The CDR3 is made up of 13 amino acids. Trimming cost V 11 bases and J 3 bases, with 13 bases left between them. Germline V CDR1 and CDR2: SSHAT, FNYEAQ (reference sequence). The CDR3 DNA follows: TGTGCCCTGGCCGGGCCGTACACCGGGGAGCTGTTTTTT. It translates to CALAGPYTGELFF.

The V gene is TRBV6-1, the J gene TRBJ1-4; D remains unclear. Trimming pared 3 bases from V and 4 bases from J, leaving 9 bases between. Germline V gene data show CDR1 as MNHNS and CDR2 as SASEGT. The CDR3 is 14 amino acids. The chain's CDR3 is CASSDGGINEKLFF. CDR3 nucleotide sequence: TGTGCCAGCAGTGATGGTGGGATTAATGAAAAACTGTTTTTT.

The chain joins TRBV18 to TRBJ1-1, with 7 bases lining up with TRBD1. Germline CDR1 KGHSH, CDR2 LQKENI. The CDR3 length is 17 residues. J was trimmed by 0 bases and V by 3 bases; bases with no gene match: 10. CDR3 region: CASSPPGQSFMNTEAFF. Here the CDR3 DNA reads TGTGCCAGCTCACCCCCGGGACAGAGCTTTATGAACACTGAAGCTTTCTTT.

The CDR3 DNA reads TGTGCCAGCAACGTTGGGCAGAACACTGAAGCTTTCTTT. Translating gives CASNVGQNTEAFF. The gene calls are TRBV5-4 and TRBJ1-1; D unclear. Looked up from germline, CDR1 is SGHNT and CDR2 is YYREEE (reference sequence). V gave up 6 bases and J gave up 1 base, with 10 bases separating them. The CDR3 loop spans 13 amino acids.

This chain joins TRBV13 and TRBJ2-3; 7 nucleotides agree with TRBD1. Unmatched junction bases numbered 11, after V lost 2 bases and J lost 3 bases. From germline, CDR1 is PRHDT and CDR2 FYEKMQ (reference sequence). This CDR3 comprises 17 residues. CDR3 loop: CASSLKTGTVGTDTQYF. The CDR3 nucleotides are TGTGCCAGCAGCTTAAAGACAGGGACAGTGGGGACAGATACGCAGTATTTT.

This chain joins TRBV11-2 and TRBJ1-5; no clear D gene. CDR3 length equals 13 residues. Germline V gene sequence: CDR1 SGHAT, CDR2 FQNNGV. V was clipped by 0 bases and J by 9 bases, with 9 bases between them. The CDR3 nucleotides read TGTGCCAGCAGCTTAGATATAGGGAGGCCCCAGCATTTT. This gives the protein CASSLDIGRPQHF.

This chain links TRBV11-2 with TRBJ2-7, with D tentatively TRBD1 (6 bases). This CDR3 has 15 amino acids. Trimming shortened V by 3 bases and J by 5 bases, and 17 bases separated the two germline ends. CDR1 and CDR2 from the germline V gene are SGHAT and FQNNGV. The chain's CDR3 is CASSLTGGTWNEQYF. In DNA, the CDR3 is TGTGCCAGCAGCTTGACAGGAGGAACCTGGAACGAGCAGTACTTC.

The chain's CDR3 is CASSIRLAGGQETQYF. The CDR3 nucleotides are TGTGCCAGCAGCATACGACTAGCGGGGGGCCAAGAGACCCAGTACTTC. This chain uses TRBV5-8 with TRBJ2-5, with 13 bases aligning to TRBD2. V lost 4 bases and J lost 1; bases outside the gene matches: 4. CDR1 is SGHTS, CDR2 YDEGEE, per germline. The CDR3 has 16 residues.

The chain has TRBV7-9 and TRBJ2-1; TRBD2 might be the D (6 bases). V lost 6 bases and J 11 bases, leaving 14 bases between the germline ends. The germline gives CDR1 SEHNR, CDR2 FQNEAQ (reference sequence). This CDR3 region has 12 residues. For the CDR3, the DNA is TGTGCCAGCAGTTCGGACTATTTTAAGCAGTTCTTC. This codes for CASSSDYFKQFF.

The V call is TRBV6-5, the J call TRBJ1-2, with D perhaps TRBD1 (5 bases). CDR1 is MNHEY, CDR2 SVGAGI, per germline. CDR3 length: 15 residues. Trimming took 0 bases from V and 8 from J, leaving 16 bases between them. CDR3 DNA: TGTGCCAGCAGTTACTCGGTCCAGGGATATCTGGGCTACACCTTC. Its translation is CASSYSVQGYLGYTF.